The text below deals with one TCR beta chain. Antigen: not known. The germline V gene encodes CDR1 MGHRA and CDR2 YSYEKL. The J segment lost 2 bases and the V segment lost 1 base, leaving 10 bases of the junction unmatched. The CDR3 covers 17 residues. Primers for the PCR totalled 60 Vbeta and 13 Jbeta. Assay used: immunoSEQ multiplex PCR; TCRdb lists only in-frame clones, some missing. The table has more than 85,000 clones, roughly 67% seen once. The source of the sample is a study of cytomegalovirus exposure and HLA in healthy donors. Study information: Researchers previously reported finding about 110 million unique TCR beta sequences from approximately 190 million T cells.

Study-wide findings and caveats: Whilst most TCR sequences proved rare, a subset of public TCRs occurred across many donors. It was shown in a later analysis that HLA-associated TCR beta chains were more clonally expanded than other, equally common chains. When presence/absence was analysed, sequencing depth was taken to be roughly uniform across donors.

The sequence was collected from a man in his forties in good health and CMV-seronegative. Input material: PBMCs. This rearrangement joins TRBV4-1 to TRBJ2-7; 8 nucleotides match TRBD1. DNA for the CDR3: TGCGCCAGCAGCCAAGGGGTCGGGACAGGCAAAACCTACGAGCAGTACTTC. Protein: CASSQGVGTGKTYEQYF.